Each of the 22 T cell receptor beta chains below was sequenced from the same sample in a study of blood T cell repertoires in COVID-19 (TCRdb year 2020). Library construction relied on the immunoSEQ multiplex PCR assay. Drawn from immuneACCESS, this table holds only the in-frame rearrangements with V and J called that TCRdb kept. Clones are partly lost; checked studies trace under half to an unresolved V gene and leave the rest unexplained. Across this sample there are under 200,000 clones, with roughly 80% seen only once. The ten largest clones take up around 3.7% of the sample. Sample: PBMCs or T cells enriched from blood (not recorded which). These receptors were obtained from a woman in her sixties or seventies who had recovered from COVID-19.

The chain is built from TRBV7-3 and TRBJ2-3; the match to TRBD2 covers 11 bases. This CDR3 is built from 16 residues. The germline V gene encodes CDR1 SGHTA and CDR2 FQGTGA. The junction had 5 bases not matched to a gene; V was cut back by 1 base and J by 5 bases. The CDR3: CASSLNSGGALDTQYF. CDR3 DNA sequence: TGTGCCAGCAGCTTAAATAGCGGGGGGGCCTTAGATACGCAGTATTTT.

The chain joins TRBV3-1 (or the pseudogene TRBV3-2) to TRBJ2-3; 9 nucleotides agree with TRBD1. The germline gives CDR1 LGHDT, CDR2 YNNKEL (reference sequence). The CDR3 spans 15 residues. The trim removed 5 bases at V and 8 bases at J, leaving 11 bases unmatched. The CDR3 sequence is CASSLPGQGAVTQYF. CDR3 coding DNA: TGTGCCAGCAGCTTACCGGGACAGGGAGCCGTTACGCAGTATTTT.

The chain is built from TRBV19 and TRBJ1-1; D is possibly TRBD1 (6 bases). In germline, CDR1 is LNHDA, CDR2 SQIVND (reference sequence). Deletions cut 3 bases from V and 4 bases from J, with 15 bases between. There are 15 residues in the CDR3. The DNA for the CDR3 is TGTGCCAGTAGTATGGGCTCAGGGGAGGGCACTGAAGCTTTCTTT. It yields the protein CASSMGSGEGTEAFF.

This sequence joins TRBV6-5 and TRBJ1-5, with a possible D match to TRBD1 (5 bases). The V end was cut by 6 bases, the J end by 7 bases, with 13 bases between. The CDR3 sequence is 13 residues long. Germline loops: CDR1 MNHEY, CDR2 SVGAGI. CDR3 nucleotide sequence: TGTGCCAGCAGCAGGGTTTTTGAGCAGCCCCAGCATTTT. Its protein product is CASSRVFEQPQHF.

This chain uses TRBV7-2 with TRBJ2-7; TRBD1 aligns across 7 bases. V shed 1 base and J 2 bases; nucleotides not matched to a gene: 8. Germline lookup yields CDR1 SGHTA and CDR2 FQGNSA. The CDR3 spans 16 residues. CDR3 nucleotide sequence: TGTGCCAGCAGCTTAGGGAGACAGGGATGGGCCTACGAGCAGTACTTC. Translation gives CASSLGRQGWAYEQYF.

This clone was seen a handful of times. The J gene is TRBJ2-7, the V gene TRBV30; 8 bases fit TRBD2. The V gene end was trimmed by 0 bases and the J gene end by 6 bases; junction bases not matched to a gene: 4. This CDR3 contains 13 residues. CDR1 and CDR2 from the germline V gene are GTSNPN and SVGIG (reference sequence). The CDR3: CAWSVREGLEQYF. The CDR3 nucleotides are TGTGCCTGGAGTGTACGGGAGGGGCTCGAGCAGTACTTC. The full variable domain, its missing parts supplied by reference TRBV30 and TRBJ2-7, is SQTIHQWPATLVQPVGSPLSLECTVEGTSNPNLYWYRQAAGRGLQLLFYSVGIGQISSEVPQNLSASRPQDRQFILSSKKLLLSDSGFYLCAWSVREGLEQYFGPGTRLTVT.

This clone has only one observation. This chain uses TRBV24-1 with TRBJ1-2, with 7 positions matching TRBD1. Trimming cost V 8 bases and J 4 bases; bases outside gene matches: 6. Germline assignment: CDR1 KGHDR and CDR2 SFDVKD. The CDR3 has 13 residues. The CDR3 protein is CATKRQGLYGYTF. The CDR3 nucleotides read TGTGCCACCAAGAGACAGGGACTCTATGGCTACACCTTC.

The chain links TRBV6-1 to TRBJ1-5; D perhaps matches TRBD1 (5 bases). V lost 2 bases, J lost 0 bases, and 14 bases lay in between. Germline CDR1 and CDR2: MNHNS and SASEGT. CDR3 length: 17 residues. The CDR3 protein is CASSENYRTASNQPQHF. The CDR3 coding sequence is TGTGCCAGCAGTGAAAACTACAGGACGGCTAGCAATCAGCCCCAGCATTTT.

CDR3 in DNA: TGTGCCAGCAGTGGGACTCGCGGGCAGTATTTT. Its translation is CASSGTRGQYF. The chain is built from TRBV2 and TRBJ2-3; weak D call: TRBD2 (5 bases). Trimming cost V 4 bases and J 11 bases, with 10 bases left between them. Looked up from germline, CDR1 is SNHLY and CDR2 is FYNNEI. The CDR3 length is 11 residues.

This clone was detected a few times. The chain has TRBV25-1 and TRBJ2-1; 10 nucleotides agree with TRBD2. V gave up 1 base and J gave up 7 bases; unmatched junction bases: 7. Looked up from germline, CDR1 is MGHDK and CDR2 is SYGVNS. This CDR3 region has 16 residues. CDR3 in DNA: TGTGCCAGCAGTGAATTGCAAGCGGGGGGGTGGAATGAGCAGTTCTTC. It is translated as CASSELQAGGWNEQFF.

The CDR3 coding sequence is TGTGCCACGCAGGGGATGGACACTGAAGCTTTCTTT. It translates to CATQGMDTEAFF. This chain uses TRBV5-4 with TRBJ1-1, with a tentative D call TRBD1 (6 bases). V shed 9 bases and J shed 3 bases, with 12 bases lying between them. This CDR3 comprises 12 residues. Per the germline V gene, CDR1 is SGHNT and CDR2 is YYREEE (reference sequence).

This clone was found once. The gene calls are TRBV6-4 and TRBJ1-5; 10 bases are shared with TRBD1. V gave up 9 bases and J gave up 4 bases; unmatched junction bases: 3. The germline CDR1 and CDR2 sequences are MRHNA and SNTAGT. The length of the CDR3 is 13 residues. The CDR3 sequence is CASGTGANQPQHF. CDR3 bases: TGTGCCAGTGGGACAGGGGCAAATCAGCCCCAGCATTTT.

Points on this clone: Other nucleotide sequences in the sample specify the same CDR3. The rearrangement links TRBV20-1 to TRBJ1-2; no firm D call. This CDR3 is 11 amino acids long. In germline, CDR1 is DFQATT, CDR2 SNEGSKA (reference sequence). Trimming stripped 3 bases from V and 5 bases from J, with 7 bases between. The CDR3 is CSASRGYGYTF. CDR3 in DNA: TGCAGTGCTAGTCGGGGATATGGCTACACCTTC.

The CDR3 nucleotides are TGTGCCAGCAGGATTGGGGGGGTCCAGCCCCAGCATTTT. This gives the protein CASRIGGVQPQHF. J is TRBJ1-5 and V is TRBV12-3 or TRBV12-4, with D possibly being TRBD1 (5 bases). The CDR3 loop spans 13 amino acids. V was pared by 6 bases and J by 7 bases, with 13 bases between.

The chain employs TRBV7-3 and TRBJ2-3; D not resolved. The CDR3 runs 13 residues. Germline loops: CDR1 SGHTA, CDR2 FQGTGA. Trimming cost V 3 bases and J 3 bases, with 7 bases left between them. The CDR3 nucleotides are TGTGCCAGCAGCTTCGTCAGTACAGATACGCAGTATTTT. This gives the protein CASSFVSTDTQYF.

The rearrangement links TRBV27 to TRBJ1-6; D may be TRBD1 (6 bases). V dropped 4 bases and J dropped 0 bases, with 16 bases sitting between them. Germline CDR1 and CDR2: MNHEY and SMNVEV (reference sequence). This CDR3 has 18 amino acids. The DNA of the CDR3 is TGTGCCAGCAGTTCTCTCACCACAGGGCTCTCCTATAATTCACCCCTCCACTTT. It translates to CASSSLTTGLSYNSPLHF.

The table lists this clone with a few counts. This chain links TRBV5-4 with TRBJ1-6; tentatively, D is TRBD1 (6 bases). CDR3 length: 15 residues. Germline V gene data show CDR1 as SGHNT and CDR2 as YYREEE (reference sequence). Trimming shortened V by 2 bases and J by 4 bases, and 10 bases separated the two germline ends. CDR3 bases: TGTGCCAGCAGCTTCCGTCAGGGGTATAATTCACCCCTCCACTTT. Its translation is CASSFRQGYNSPLHF.

The J gene is TRBJ1-6, the V gene TRBV2; D gene unclear. V was cut by 5 bases and J by 0 bases, with 11 bases left in between. The CDR3 runs to 16 residues. Germline loops: CDR1 SNHLY, CDR2 FYNNEI. CDR3: CASSSPGSSYNSPLHF. The CDR3 coding sequence is TGTGCCAGCAGTTCCCCGGGAAGCTCCTATAATTCACCCCTCCACTTT.

The chain employs TRBV6-1 and TRBJ2-1; TRBD2 matches 8 bases. V shed 7 bases, J shed 10 bases, and the junction held 15 bases outside the gene matches. CDR1 and CDR2 (germline): MNHNS, SASEGT. CDR3 length: 15 amino acids. CDR3: CASIPGTRSLEEQFF. The CDR3 DNA is TGTGCCAGCATACCCGGGACTAGAAGTTTGGAAGAGCAGTTCTTC.

The chain is built from TRBV2 and TRBJ2-3; possibly TRBD2 for D (6 bases). The CDR3 has 14 amino acids. Germline CDR1 is SNHLY and CDR2 is FYNNEI. Trimming removed 4 bases from V and 4 bases from J, with 12 bases in between. The CDR3 spells CASSVGKRADTQYF. CDR3 in DNA: TGTGCCAGCAGTGTGGGGAAGCGGGCAGATACGCAGTATTTT.

The CDR3 is CASSLPGQGNTEAFF. Here the CDR3 DNA reads TGTGCCAGCTCCCTTCCGGGACAGGGGAACACTGAAGCTTTCTTT. This sequence joins TRBV18 and TRBJ1-1, with 9 bases aligning to TRBD1. After removal of 6 bases from V and 1 base from J, the junction contained 6 bases not matched to a gene. The CDR3 spans 15 residues. Germline CDR1 reads KGHSH; CDR2 reads LQKENI.

The chain employs TRBV6-6 and TRBJ2-5, with TRBD2 matching over 7 bases. The V gene end was trimmed by 1 base and the J gene end by 3 bases; junction bases not matched to a gene: 8. Germline V gene data show CDR1 as MNHNY and CDR2 as SVGAGI (reference sequence). The CDR3 has 16 amino acids. The CDR3 here is CASSYYPGGNKETQYF. The CDR3 DNA is TGTGCCAGCAGTTACTATCCGGGGGGAAACAAAGAGACCCAGTACTTC.